What follows are 17 T cell receptor beta chains derived from one specimen sequenced in a study of blood T cells in healthy people across ages. A J-beta primer mix and a sample-barcoded 5' primer were used in a second PCR of roughly 6 to 12 cycles. TCRdb reprocessed the 5' RACE reads with MiXCR, giving one entry per CDR3 protein. The sample lists some 1.4 million distinct CDR3 sequences; 35% to 45% were seen once. Material: blood. These receptors were taken from a woman between 18 and 30 years old in good health.

V is TRBV27 and J is TRBJ2-5; D not certain. Trimming removed 4 bases at V and 1 base at J, with 13 bases between. Germline V gene lookup returns CDR1 MNHEY and CDR2 SMNVEV (reference sequence). The CDR3 totals 15 residues. The CDR3 sequence: CASSYQLPGQETQYF. The CDR3 coding sequence is TGTGCCAGCAGTTACCAGTTGCCAGGCCAAGAGACCCAGTACTTC.

The V and J genes are TRBV9 and TRBJ2-3; TRBD2 agrees at 7 bases. Trimming at V came to 7 bases and at J to 2 bases, leaving 4 bases not matched to a gene. Germline lookup yields CDR1 SGDLS and CDR2 YYNGEE. This CDR3 region has 13 residues. The CDR3 protein is CASGAGDTDTQYF. The DNA of the CDR3 is TGTGCCAGCGGGGCGGGAGACACAGATACGCAGTATTTT.

This clonotype appeared a single time. DNA for the CDR3: TGTGCCAGCAGTTTTACCGGGAGGCCCTACGAGCAGTACTTC. Its translation is CASSFTGRPYEQYF. The chain joins TRBV12-3 or TRBV12-4 to TRBJ2-7; 7 bases map to TRBD2. The CDR3 is 14 residues long. Trimming at V came to 3 bases and at J to 2 bases, leaving 4 bases not matched to a gene.

The chain recombines TRBV6-5 with TRBJ2-6; a possible D gene is TRBD2 (6 bases). The germline V gene has CDR1 MNHEY and CDR2 SVGAGI. V was clipped by 0 bases and J by 0 bases, with 12 bases between them. This CDR3 has 18 amino acids. The CDR3 loop is CASSYSPDGSSGANVLTF. The CDR3 DNA reads TGTGCCAGCAGTTACTCGCCGGACGGGAGCTCTGGGGCCAACGTCCTGACTTTC.

The rearrangement uses TRBV3-1 and TRBJ2-7; D gene ambiguous. CDR3 length: 14 amino acids. In germline, CDR1 is LGHDT, CDR2 YNNKEL (reference sequence). Trimming took off 4 bases at V and 7 bases at J, with 17 bases between the two ends. Written as DNA, the CDR3 is TGTGCCAGCAGCCGTACAAACCGGGCCCGAGAGCAGTACTTC. Protein: CASSRTNRAREQYF.

This clonotype was counted a few times. V usage is TRBV6-1 and J usage is TRBJ2-3; 13 bases map to TRBD2. Germline V lookup: CDR1 MNHNS, CDR2 SASEGT. V gave up 6 bases and J gave up 3 bases; unmatched junction bases: 6. CDR3 length: 16 amino acids. CDR3 sequence: CASSETSGRATDTQYF. CDR3 in DNA: TGTGCCAGCAGCGAAACTAGCGGGAGGGCTACAGATACGCAGTATTTT.

The V and J genes are TRBV20-1 and TRBJ1-2; TRBD1 matches 8 bases. The CDR3 is 15 amino acids. V lost 3 bases, J lost 0 bases, and 6 bases stayed unmatched. The germline gives CDR1 DFQATT, CDR2 SNEGSKA (reference sequence). This CDR3 reads CSASTTGDTNYGYTF. The CDR3 nucleotides are TGCAGTGCTAGCACGACAGGGGATACTAACTATGGCTACACCTTC.

The chain couples TRBV6-1 to TRBJ1-4; TRBD1 might be the D (6 bases). V lost 7 bases, J lost 4 bases, and 10 bases lay in between. The CDR3 is made up of 13 amino acids. CDR1 and CDR2 (germline): MNHNS, SASEGT. CDR3: CASNGQINEKLFF. For the CDR3, the DNA is TGTGCCAGCAACGGACAGATTAATGAAAAACTGTTTTTT.

The genes are TRBV12-3 or TRBV12-4 and TRBJ2-1; 8 bases are a match to TRBD2. After removal of 2 bases from V and 4 bases from J, the junction contained 4 bases not matched to a gene. The CDR3 length is 15 residues. The CDR3 is CASSLMLAGYNEQFF. In DNA form, the CDR3 reads TGTGCCAGCAGTTTAATGCTAGCGGGTTACAATGAGCAGTTCTTC.

This clonotype was recorded a few times. The gene calls are TRBV20-1 and TRBJ2-1; tentatively, D is TRBD1 (6 bases). There are 16 residues in the CDR3. V gave up 6 bases and J gave up 7 bases, with 25 bases separating them. In germline, CDR1 is DFQATT, CDR2 SNEGSKA (reference sequence). CDR3 in DNA: TGCAGTGCGTCGCAATTACGGGACACTCCGGGGAATGAGCAGTTCTTC. Translating gives CSASQLRDTPGNEQFF.

Points on this clonotype: A much larger clone differs by one base, so this may be a read error. The chain combines TRBV6-6 with TRBJ2-1; D gene uncertain. This CDR3 comprises 14 residues. CDR1 and CDR2 (germline): MNHNY, SVGAGI (reference sequence). Trimming left V 8 bases short and J 2 bases short, with 13 bases between. CDR3 residues: CASALIETYNEQFF. The CDR3 DNA reads TGTGCCAGCGCCCTTATTGAGACCTACAATGAGCAGTTCTTC.

This chain links TRBV4-1 with TRBJ2-7; D could derive from TRBD1 or TRBD2 (6 bases each). V gave up 4 bases and J gave up 5 bases, with 15 bases separating them. Germline V gene sequence: CDR1 MGHRA, CDR2 YSYEKL. The CDR3 totals 14 residues. The CDR3 region has the DNA TGCGCCAGCAGCCCGGAGGGGGGCGTCCACGAGCAGTACTTC. Translated: CASSPEGGVHEQYF.

The chain has TRBV12-3 or TRBV12-4 and TRBJ1-1, with D uncertain. V was trimmed by 5 bases and J by 0 bases, leaving 7 bases between them. This CDR3 region has 13 residues. The CDR3 sequence: CASSGHMNTEAFF. CDR3 bases: TGTGCCAGCAGTGGGCACATGAACACTGAAGCTTTCTTT.

The V call is TRBV6-5, the J call TRBJ2-1; 9 bases are a match to TRBD2. This CDR3 comprises 19 residues. V lost 0 bases to trimming and J lost 2 bases; unmatched junction nucleotides: 11. The germline V gene encodes CDR1 MNHEY and CDR2 SVGAGI. The CDR3, as DNA: TGTGCCAGCAGTTACTCGATCGGGCTAGCGGGAAGAGCCTACAATGAGCAGTTCTTC. As protein: CASSYSIGLAGRAYNEQFF.

The rearrangement links TRBV11-2 to TRBJ2-4, with unresolved D. V lost 2 bases and J 8 bases, leaving 7 bases between the germline ends. Germline CDR1 SGHAT, CDR2 FQNNGV. The CDR3 runs to 12 residues. The CDR3 protein is CASSLPGDIQYF. CDR3 bases: TGTGCCAGCAGCTTACCTGGGGACATTCAGTACTTC.

The chain combines TRBV6-5 with TRBJ2-5, with 7 bases identical to TRBD2. The J call may be faulty, since TRBJ2-7 better matches the DNA end. The CDR3 runs to 13 residues. The germline CDR1 and CDR2 sequences are MNHEY and SVGAGI. CDR3 sequence: CASSSSGVVEQYF. CDR3 bases: TGTGCCAGCAGTTCCAGCGGGGTAGTCGAGCAGTACTTC.

The genes are TRBV5-5 and TRBJ2-1, with D possibly TRBD2 on 6 matching bases. This CDR3 is 15 amino acids long. CDR1 and CDR2 (germline): SGHKS, YYEKEE (reference sequence). V lost 6 bases and J lost 4, with 17 bases in between. CDR3 residues: CASTSFGLPYNEQFF. Here the CDR3 DNA reads TGTGCCAGCACCTCGTTTGGACTACCGTACAATGAGCAGTTCTTC.